The 30 T cell receptor beta chains in this list originate from one sample, sequenced in a study of T cell responses to AZD1222 COVID-19 vaccine. Some clones are missing from TCRdb's copy, which holds only in-frame ones; the method was immunoSEQ multiplex PCR. This sample yields some 130,000 clones, of which about nine tenths are seen a single time; 1.5% to 2% belongs to the top ten. The material was peripheral blood, obtained 28 days after the second AZD1222 dose. These TCRs come from an adult who received the AZD1222 COVID-19 vaccine.

This sequence joins TRBV18 and TRBJ1-1, with D maybe TRBD1 (5 bases). Germline CDR1 and CDR2: KGHSH and LQKENI. The CDR3 has 15 residues. Trimming took off 6 bases at V and 0 bases at J, with 14 bases between the two ends. The CDR3, as DNA: TGTGCCAGCTCCCGCGGGGGAGGCCTGAACACTGAAGCTTTCTTT. Residues: CASSRGGGLNTEAFF. The full variable domain, its missing parts supplied by reference TRBV18 and TRBJ1-1, is NAGVMQNPRHLVRRRGQEARLRCSPMKGHSHVYWYRQLPEEGLKFMVYLQKENIIDESGMPKERFSAEFPKEGPSILRIQQVVRGDSAAYFCASSRGGGLNTEAFFGQGTRLTVV.

V is TRBV4-3 and J is TRBJ1-4; 9 bases are a match to TRBD1. This CDR3 region has 16 residues. Looked up from germline, CDR1 is LGHNA and CDR2 is YSLEER. With V trimmed by 0 bases and J by 6 bases, 5 bases remained unmatched. CDR3 sequence (DNA): TGCGCCAGCAGCCAAGACCACAGGGGGCGGGATGAAAAACTGTTTTTT. Translation: CASSQDHRGRDEKLFF.

The chain joins TRBV30 to TRBJ2-3, with TRBD1 identical over 7 bases. Germline CDR1 GTSNPN, CDR2 SVGIG (reference sequence). V gave up 5 bases and J gave up 4 bases; unmatched junction bases: 9. This CDR3 region has 14 residues. In DNA, the CDR3 is TGTGCCTGGGGTGAGGGGGCGCTTCCAGATACGCAGTATTTT. This sequence encodes CAWGEGALPDTQYF.

The chain joins TRBV11-2 to TRBJ2-2; D uncertain. V was cut by 1 base and J by 4 bases, with 10 bases left in between. This CDR3 is built from 15 residues. Germline CDR1 reads SGHAT; CDR2 reads FQNNGV. The CDR3 DNA sequence: TGTGCCAGCAGCTTAGGGGATAGGGCCACCGGGGAGCTGTTTTTT. Protein sequence: CASSLGDRATGELFF.

This clone occurred once. This chain links TRBV27 with TRBJ2-5; D not certain. Trimming left V 6 bases short and J 1 base short, with 12 bases between. The CDR3 covers 14 residues. The germline gives CDR1 MNHEY, CDR2 SMNVEV (reference sequence). CDR3 DNA sequence: TGTGCCAGCAGCCCACACGAGACCCAAGAGACCCAGTACTTC. Its protein is CASSPHETQETQYF.

This clone has only a few counts. The J gene is TRBJ2-2, the V gene TRBV5-6, with 7 bases lining up with TRBD2. Germline CDR1 is SGHDT and CDR2 is YYEEEE. This CDR3 has 15 amino acids. The trim removed 0 bases at V and 6 bases at J, leaving 5 bases unmatched. CDR3 nucleotides: TGTGCCAGCAGCTTGGCCGGGGGGTTCGCCGGGGAGCTGTTTTTT. This translates into CASSLAGGFAGELFF.

Details on this clone: Other DNA sequences of this sample code for an identical CDR3. J is TRBJ2-2 and V is TRBV5-1, with TRBD1 matching over 8 bases. Germline-derived CDR1 and CDR2 are SGHRS and YFSETQ. The CDR3 has 16 amino acids. Trimming cost V 0 bases and J 2 bases; bases outside gene matches: 3. For the CDR3, the DNA is TGCGCCAGCAGCTTGGCCGGGACAGGTAACACCGGGGAGCTGTTTTTT. It encodes CASSLAGTGNTGELFF.

The chain carries TRBV30 and TRBJ1-6; D gene unclear. The V gene's germline CDR1 is GTSNPN and CDR2 SVGIG (reference sequence). This CDR3 has 13 residues. V lost 4 bases and J lost 7, with 11 bases in between. CDR3 coding DNA: TGTGCCTGGAAGGCCTTGGTCAATTCACCCCTCCACTTT. Residues: CAWKALVNSPLHF.

The V call is TRBV3-1 (or the pseudogene TRBV3-2), the J call TRBJ1-6; 10 positions match TRBD1. The CDR3 sequence is 16 residues long. The trim removed 4 bases at V and 7 bases at J, leaving 7 bases unmatched. Per germline, CDR1 LGHDT and CDR2 YNNKEL (reference sequence). DNA of the CDR3: TGTGCCAGCAGCCGGGCTTGGACAGGGGGGAATTCACCCCTCCACTTT. Translated, it gives CASSRAWTGGNSPLHF.

The chain is built from TRBV5-1 and TRBJ2-7; 12 positions match TRBD2. CDR3 length: 15 amino acids. V lost 2 bases to trimming and J lost 1 base; unmatched junction nucleotides: 1. Germline lookup yields CDR1 SGHRS and CDR2 YFSETQ. The CDR3 here is CASSLGTSGSYEQYF. The CDR3 bases are TGCGCCAGCAGCTTAGGGACTAGCGGGTCCTACGAGCAGTACTTC.

The chain combines TRBV6-5 with TRBJ2-7; no definite D call. CDR3 size: 13 residues. CDR1 is MNHEY and CDR2 is SVGAGI in the germline V gene. Trimming pared 2 bases from V and 5 bases from J, leaving 10 bases between. CDR3 sequence reads: CASSYTYSHEQYF. The DNA for the CDR3 is TGTGCCAGCAGTTACACTTACAGCCACGAGCAGTACTTC.

The chain has TRBV29-1 and TRBJ1-2, with D uncertain. The V gene's germline CDR1 is SQVTM and CDR2 ANQGSEA. CDR3 length: 8 amino acids. V was cut by 8 bases and J by 8 bases, with 6 bases left in between. The CDR3 is CSSPGYTF. The DNA of the CDR3 is TGCAGCTCCCCGGGCTACACCTTC.

The chain joins TRBV3-1 (or the pseudogene TRBV3-2) to TRBJ2-3, with TRBD2 identical over 10 bases. Unmatched junction bases numbered 6, after V lost 11 bases and J lost 4 bases. Germline loops: CDR1 LGHDT, CDR2 YNNKEL (reference sequence). The CDR3 is made up of 13 amino acids. The DNA of the CDR3 is TGTGCCTGTAAGCGGGGGGGCTCAGATACGCAGTATTTT. Translating it yields CACKRGGSDTQYF.

This clone was observed once. This chain uses TRBV10-3 with TRBJ1-6; TRBD1 matches 10 bases. CDR1 and CDR2 from the germline V gene are ENHRY and SYGVKD. V shed 0 bases, J shed 9 bases, and the junction held 2 bases outside the gene matches. This CDR3 is 15 amino acids long. CDR3 protein: CAISESWTGGSPLHF. The DNA of the CDR3 is TGTGCCATCAGTGAGTCGTGGACAGGGGGTTCACCCCTCCACTTT.

The gene calls are TRBV11-2 and TRBJ1-1; 7 bases match TRBD1. The CDR3 contains 13 residues. Germline assignment: CDR1 SGHAT and CDR2 FQNNGV. Losses at the gene ends were 4 bases for V and 3 bases for J; bases not matched to a gene: 2. CDR3 protein: CASSSQGDTEAFF. The CDR3 DNA is TGTGCCAGCAGCTCCCAGGGGGACACTGAAGCTTTCTTT.

This clone was found once. The chain uses TRBV10-1 and TRBJ2-3; D remains ambiguous. This CDR3 is 18 amino acids long. The germline gives CDR1 WNHNN, CDR2 SYGVQD (reference sequence). The V end was cut by 0 bases, the J end by 0 bases, with 16 bases between. The CDR3 nucleotides read TGCGCCAGCAGTGAGTCGACTCGAAGGGCAACTAGCACAGATACGCAGTATTTT. Translation: CASSESTRRATSTDTQYF.

The rearrangement joins TRBV5-1 to TRBJ2-7, with no clear D. Germline values: CDR1 SGHRS, CDR2 YFSETQ. This CDR3 comprises 14 residues. V lost 4 bases, J lost 5 bases, and 16 bases lay in between. The DNA of the CDR3 is TGCGCCAGCAGCCTGGGTGCCCAGGTCGACGAGCAGTACTTC. It codes for CASSLGAQVDEQYF.

For the CDR3, the DNA is TGTGCCAGCAGTGAAAAGACAGGGTGGTATGGCTACACCTTC. Translation gives CASSEKTGWYGYTF. The chain combines TRBV27 with TRBJ1-2; 7 nucleotides align to TRBD1. From germline, CDR1 is MNHEY and CDR2 SMNVEV (reference sequence). CDR3 length equals 14 residues. The trim removed 5 bases at V and 5 bases at J, leaving 8 bases unmatched.

This clone was recorded once. CDR3 in DNA: TGCGCCAGCAGCTTGTCAGGAGCGAACACTGAAGCTTTCTTT. Translated, it gives CASSLSGANTEAFF. The chain uses TRBV5-1 and TRBJ1-1; no firm D call. The CDR3 sequence is 14 residues long. Germline CDR1 and CDR2: SGHRS and YFSETQ. V was trimmed by 1 base and J by 1 base, leaving 8 bases between them.

This rearrangement joins TRBV5-1 to TRBJ1-2, with D tentatively TRBD1 (6 bases). There are 13 residues in the CDR3. Trimming cost V 7 bases and J 4 bases, with 14 bases left between them. Germline V lookup: CDR1 SGHRS, CDR2 YFSETQ. CDR3 coding DNA: TGCGCCAGCGGTGGTGTACAGGGCTATGGCTACACCTTC. Translation: CASGGVQGYGYTF.

This clone was seen once. The chain links TRBV6-5 to TRBJ1-6; 7 bases are a match to TRBD1. Trimming at V came to 0 bases and at J to 6 bases, leaving 5 bases not matched to a gene. The CDR3 has 16 amino acids. Germline CDR1 reads MNHEY; CDR2 reads SVGAGI. Here the CDR3 DNA reads TGTGCCAGCAGTTACTCGGTGGGGACAGTTAATTCACCCCTCCACTTT. Amino acids: CASSYSVGTVNSPLHF.

The chain has TRBV28 and TRBJ1-1; tentatively, D is TRBD1 (6 bases). The V and J ends lost 6 bases and 0 bases respectively, with 8 bases between them. Germline assignment: CDR1 MDHEN and CDR2 SYDVKM. The CDR3 loop spans 13 amino acids. For the CDR3, the DNA is TGTGCCAGCAGGCAGGGGCTGAACACTGAAGCTTTCTTT. Protein: CASRQGLNTEAFF.

This chain connects TRBV5-1 to TRBJ2-5; D possibly corresponds to TRBD1 (6 bases). CDR1 is SGHRS and CDR2 is YFSETQ in the germline V gene. The CDR3 length is 13 residues. The V gene lost 3 bases and the J gene lost 5 bases, with 11 bases spanning the gap. The CDR3 sequence is CASSYQGKETQYF. The DNA for the CDR3 is TGCGCCAGCAGCTATCAGGGGAAGGAGACCCAGTACTTC.

This clone was recorded once. The genes are TRBV29-1 and TRBJ2-7; D perhaps matches TRBD2 (6 bases). CDR1 SQVTM and CDR2 ANQGSEA come from the germline V gene. The V gene lost 4 bases and the J gene lost 3 bases, with 13 bases spanning the gap. The CDR3 is 13 residues long. The CDR3 DNA sequence: TGCAGCGTTGTGACGGAGGGAATCTACGAGCAGTACGTC. Protein product: CSVVTEGIYEQYV.

The chain has TRBV10-3 and TRBJ1-4, with 11 bases that match TRBD1. The germline V gene encodes CDR1 ENHRY and CDR2 SYGVKD. This CDR3 is built from 16 residues. Germline trimming cut 6 bases from V and 0 bases from J; bases unmatched to any gene: 3. CDR3: CAIRSGQGATNEKLFF. DNA of the CDR3: TGTGCCATCAGATCGGGACAGGGGGCAACTAATGAAAAACTGTTTTTT.

This clone was seen once. The rearrangement uses TRBV12-5 and TRBJ2-1; 16 nucleotides line up with TRBD2. Germline V CDR1 and CDR2: LGHNT, FRNRAP. V lost 4 bases and J lost 6; bases outside the gene matches: 9. This CDR3 has 18 residues. CDR3 DNA sequence: TGTGCTAGTGGTTCCGGGACTAGCGGGAGGGCCGAAGGCAATGAGCAGTTCTTC. It translates to CASGSGTSGRAEGNEQFF. The variable domain in full, with the rest retrieved from reference TRBV12-5 and TRBJ2-1, is DARVTQTPRHKVTEMGQEVTMRCQPILGHNTVFWYRQTMMQGLELLAYFRNRAPLDDSGMPKDRFSAEMPDATLATLKIQPSEPRDSAVYFCASGSGTSGRAEGNEQFFGPGTRLTVL.

This chain joins TRBV12-3 or TRBV12-4 and TRBJ1-1, with D possibly being TRBD1 (6 bases). V was shortened by 6 bases and J by 10 bases, with 15 bases between the two germline ends. CDR3 length: 12 residues. The CDR3 spells CASSQGGLGAFF. The CDR3 DNA sequence: TGTGCCAGCAGCCAAGGGGGGCTTGGAGCTTTCTTT.

The V call is TRBV2, the J call TRBJ1-2; TRBD1 is a possible D gene (5 bases). The V and J ends lost 3 bases and 1 base respectively, with 9 bases between them. CDR3 size: 14 residues. The germline gives CDR1 SNHLY, CDR2 FYNNEI. The CDR3, as DNA: TGTGCCAGCAGTGAGGAGACAGTTAACTATGGCTACACCTTC. Its translation is CASSEETVNYGYTF.

The V call is TRBV19, the J call TRBJ1-2; 7 bases match TRBD1. In germline, CDR1 is LNHDA, CDR2 SQIVND (reference sequence). J gave up 1 base and V 9 bases, and 11 bases lay outside the gene matches. The CDR3 is 15 amino acids. CDR3 DNA: TGTGCCAGCCGGGACAGCCATAATAGTAACTATGGCTACACCTTC. This gives the protein CASRDSHNSNYGYTF.

V gene TRBV30 combines with J gene TRBJ2-5; D is possibly TRBD1 (6 bases). Trimming removed 8 bases at V and 0 bases at J, with 10 bases between. CDR3 length equals 12 residues. Germline V gene data show CDR1 as GTSNPN and CDR2 as SVGIG (reference sequence). The CDR3 is CAGTGYQETQYF. The CDR3 region has the DNA TGTGCCGGAACAGGGTACCAAGAGACCCAGTACTTC.